This passage covers 7 T cell receptor beta chains from one sample sequenced in a study of blood T cell repertoires in COVID-19. Assay: immunoSEQ multiplex PCR; the TCRdb copy retains only in-frame clones and omits some. The sample gives roughly 150,000 clones, 85% to 95% of which show up once; around 2% is in the top ten. Sequenced material: peripheral blood. All receptors come from a woman in her fifties or sixties with COVID-19, enrolled during active disease.

The chain uses TRBV6-4 and TRBJ2-1; TRBD2 aligns across 11 bases. CDR3 length: 15 residues. Per germline, CDR1 MRHNA and CDR2 SNTAGT. Losses at the gene ends were 1 base for V and 8 bases for J; bases not matched to a gene: 4. As DNA, the CDR3 is TGTGCCAGCAGTGACTTTAGCGGGGGGGCCCATGAGCAGTTCTTC. Its protein product is CASSDFSGGAHEQFF.

This clone occurred once. This chain joins TRBV30 and TRBJ1-6, with D hard to call. This CDR3 comprises 12 residues. Trimming shortened V by 4 bases and J by 5 bases, and 6 bases separated the two germline ends. Germline V gene lookup returns CDR1 GTSNPN and CDR2 SVGIG (reference sequence). The CDR3 spells CAWTNDNSPLHF. CDR3 in DNA: TGTGCCTGGACAAATGATAATTCACCCCTCCACTTT.

CDR3 sequence: CASSLFQGLQETQYF. The CDR3 DNA sequence: TGTGCCAGCAGCTTATTCCAGGGGTTACAGGAGACCCAGTACTTC. The rearrangement links TRBV11-2 to TRBJ2-5; D is perhaps TRBD1 (6 bases). Germline CDR1 SGHAT, CDR2 FQNNGV. Deletions cut 2 bases from V and 5 bases from J, with 15 bases between. The CDR3 has 15 amino acids.

The chain carries TRBV5-5 and TRBJ2-5; D may be TRBD1 (5 bases). V lost 0 bases to trimming and J lost 4 bases, with 7 bases between them. Germline loops: CDR1 SGHKS, CDR2 YYEKEE (reference sequence). CDR3 length: 13 amino acids. The CDR3 bases are TGTGCCAGCAGCTTGGCCAGGGTAGAGACCCAGTACTTC. Translating it yields CASSLARVETQYF.

V usage is TRBV30 and J usage is TRBJ1-1; TRBD1 aligns across 9 bases. Trimming removed 4 bases from V and 11 bases from J; junction bases left unmatched: 14. The CDR3 totals 14 residues. Per the germline V gene, CDR1 is GTSNPN and CDR2 is SVGIG (reference sequence). CDR3 amino acids: CAWTSPTGGVFAFF. The CDR3, as DNA: TGTGCCTGGACCAGCCCGACAGGGGGAGTGTTTGCTTTCTTT.

The V and J genes are TRBV6-5 and TRBJ2-2; TRBD2 is a possible D gene (5 bases). Germline assignment: CDR1 MNHEY and CDR2 SVGAGI. This CDR3 spans 12 amino acids. The germline V and J ends were trimmed by 7 bases and 7 bases, with 10 bases remaining between them. DNA for the CDR3: TGTGCCAGCACCCACGGGATCGGGGAGCTGTTTTTT. The encoded protein is CASTHGIGELFF.

About this clone: Because the CDR3's place on the DNA is in doubt, the DNA is left out and the CDR3 is given as listed by TCRdb. V and J are TRBV21-1 and TRBJ1-2; the D call of TRBD1 is as the table states it, not checked on the DNA. TRBV21-1 is tagged as a pseudogene. The CDR3 totals 19 residues, both ends included. CDR3 loop: CASSKSGRGYPCSNYGYTF.